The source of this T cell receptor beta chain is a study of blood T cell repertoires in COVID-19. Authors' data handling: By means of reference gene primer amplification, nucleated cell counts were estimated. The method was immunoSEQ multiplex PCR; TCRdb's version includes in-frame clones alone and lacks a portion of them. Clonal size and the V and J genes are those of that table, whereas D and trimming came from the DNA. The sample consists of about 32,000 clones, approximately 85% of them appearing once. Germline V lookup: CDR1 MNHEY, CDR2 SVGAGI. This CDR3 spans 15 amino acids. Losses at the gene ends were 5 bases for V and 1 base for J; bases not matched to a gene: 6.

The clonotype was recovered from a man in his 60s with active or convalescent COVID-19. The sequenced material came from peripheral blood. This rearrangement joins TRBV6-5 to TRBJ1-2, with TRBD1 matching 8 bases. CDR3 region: CASSRGTGGNYGYTF. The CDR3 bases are TGTGCCAGCAGTCGGGGAACAGGGGGTAACTATGGCTACACCTTC.